This is a list of T cell receptor beta chains from one sample in a study of T cells in Graves' hyperthyroidism and ophthalmopathy. TCRdb analysed the multiplex PCR reads with MiXCR anew, one entry per CDR3 protein. The sample lists about 600,000 distinct CDR3 sequences, 13% to 15% occurring once. The sample taken for sequencing was blood. All receptors derive from a woman between 18 and 30 years old with Graves' ophthalmopathy. Both conserved end residues are part of each CDR3. The D gene is left open where the match is weak. Size values are once, few and many counts, or a class for expanded clones, and some rows have none.

v_call	j_call	d_call	clone_size	cdr3_aa	cdr3_nt
TRBV16	TRBJ1-1	NA	NA	CASSPPLGFNTEAFF	TGTGCCAGCAGCCCCCCCCTAGGGTTTAACACTGAAGCTTTCTTT
TRBV3-1	TRBJ1-1	NA	many	CASRRVGAPEAFF	TGTGCCAGCAGGAGGGTCGGGGCGCCTGAAGCTTTCTTT
TRBV5-1	TRBJ2-3	TRBD2	NA	CASTSTSGRADTQYF	TGCGCCAGCACCTCCACTAGCGGGAGGGCAGATACGCAGTATTTT
TRBV20-1	TRBJ2-5	TRBD1	many	CSARDPMGTGGMQETQYF	TGCAGTGCTAGAGACCCAATGGGGACAGGGGGCATGCAAGAGACCCAGTACTTC
TRBV3-1	TRBJ2-7	NA	many	CASSQDLGSSYEQYF	TGTGCCAGCAGCCAAGATCTTGGAAGCTCCTACGAGCAGTACTTC
TRBV7-2	TRBJ1-1	NA	few	CASSLGGPRDYTEAFF	TGTGCCAGCAGCTTAGGGGGACCTCGGGATTACACTGAAGCTTTCTTT
TRBV28	TRBJ2-3	NA	many	CASSYPLTDTQYF	TGTGCCAGCAGTTATCCCCTCACAGATACGCAGTATTTT
TRBV30	TRBJ2-4	TRBD2	many	CAWNPGTSQGNIQYF	TGTGCCTGGAACCCCGGGACTAGTCAGGGAAACATTCAGTACTTC
TRBV18	TRBJ1-5	TRBD1	many	CASSPQGGDGQPQHF	TGTGCCAGCTCACCTCAGGGGGGCGATGGTCAGCCCCAGCATTTT
TRBV10-3	TRBJ1-2	NA	few	CAISESGGANYGYTF	TGTGCCATCAGTGAGTCGGGGGGCGCGAACTATGGCTACACCTTC
TRBV27	TRBJ1-5	NA	few	CASSFEQPGRGQPQHF	TGTGCCAGCAGTTTTGAACAGCCCGGGCGGGGTCAGCCCCAGCATTTT
TRBV15	TRBJ1-5	NA	few	CATGVADYSNQPQHF	TGTGCCACCGGGGTCGCAGATTATAGCAATCAGCCCCAGCATTTT
TRBV7-8	TRBJ1-5	NA	NA	CASSIRQDTTNSNQPQHF	TGTGCCAGCAGCATAAGACAGGATACAACAAATAGCAATCAGCCCCAGCATTTT
TRBV19	TRBJ2-7	TRBD1	few	CASSPDRQGASREQYF	TGTGCCAGTAGCCCCGACAGACAGGGTGCGAGTCGCGAGCAGTACTTC
TRBV6-5	TRBJ2-7	NA	few	CASSYSGGGGEQYF	TGTGCCAGCAGTTACTCGGGAGGGGGGGGCGAGCAGTACTTC
TRBV10-3	TRBJ2-1	TRBD1	few	CAISERQGTRNEQFF	TGTGCCATCAGTGAAAGACAGGGCACAAGGAATGAGCAGTTCTTC
TRBV19	TRBJ2-1	TRBD2	NA	CASSISSGEYNEQFF	TGTGCCAGTAGTATATCTAGCGGGGAGTACAATGAGCAGTTCTTC
TRBV2	TRBJ1-3	NA	many	CASGSRAGGNTIYF	TGTGCCAGCGGCTCCAGGGCGGGTGGAAACACCATATATTTT
TRBV28	TRBJ2-7	TRBD1	NA	CASSWDRDFSYEQYF	TGTGCCAGCAGTTGGGACAGGGATTTCTCCTACGAGCAGTACTTC
TRBV9	TRBJ1-3	NA	few	CASSADSPGNTIYF	TGTGCCAGCAGCGCGGACAGCCCTGGAAACACCATATATTTT
TRBV6-5	TRBJ1-2	TRBD1	few	CASSLIQGATYGYTF	TGTGCCAGCAGTTTGATTCAGGGGGCGACCTATGGCTACACCTTC
TRBV28	TRBJ1-2	NA	many	CASSLTGRYGYTF	TGTGCCAGCAGTTTAACGGGGCGCTATGGCTACACCTTC
TRBV20-1	TRBJ2-7	NA	few	CSAQYSRGNEQYF	TGCAGTGCGCAATACAGTCGGGGAAACGAGCAGTACTTC
TRBV3-1	TRBJ1-3	NA	many	CASSQQGGNTIYF	TGTGCCAGCAGCCAACAGGGTGGAAACACCATATATTTT
TRBV3-1	TRBJ2-1	NA	many	CASSQGETRGAYNEQFF	TGTGCCAGCAGCCAAGGGGAGACTAGGGGGGCCTACAATGAGCAGTTCTTC
TRBV29-1	TRBJ2-2	TRBD1	NA	CSGWDRGRETGELFF	TGCAGCGGCTGGGACAGGGGGCGCGAGACCGGGGAGCTGTTTTTT
TRBV5-5	TRBJ1-3	NA	NA	CASSLDGAPRSGNTIYF	TGTGCCAGCAGCTTGGACGGGGCACCGAGGTCTGGAAACACCATATATTTT
TRBV7-9	TRBJ1-5	TRBD1	few	CASSPRTGPPQHF	TGTGCCAGCAGCCCAAGGACAGGGCCGCCCCAGCATTTT
TRBV5-6	TRBJ1-5	NA	few	CASSFWAGSQPQHF	TGTGCCAGCAGCTTCTGGGCAGGGAGTCAGCCCCAGCATTTT
TRBV12-3/TRBV12-4	TRBJ2-1	TRBD2	NA	CASSSAGREGHEQFF	TGTGCCAGCAGTTCGGCGGGGCGGGAGGGCCATGAGCAGTTCTTC
TRBV7-2	TRBJ1-1	NA	many	CASSIREVKANTEAFF	TGTGCCAGCAGCATCCGGGAGGTAAAAGCGAACACTGAAGCTTTCTTT
TRBV7-2	TRBJ2-2	TRBD2	many	CASSFLSGLAANTGELFF	TGTGCCAGCAGCTTCTTATCGGGACTAGCGGCGAACACCGGGGAGCTGTTTTTT
TRBV30	TRBJ1-5	NA	NA	CAWSALRDPGDSNQPQHF	TGTGCCTGGAGTGCCCTCAGGGATCCGGGGGATAGCAATCAGCCCCAGCATTTT
TRBV5-6	TRBJ2-7	TRBD2	NA	CASSLYKGTSGTIYEQYF	TGTGCCAGCAGCCTCTACAAGGGGACTAGCGGGACAATCTACGAGCAGTACTTC
TRBV14	TRBJ2-2	NA	NA	CASSQDPRVRAGELFF	TGTGCCAGCAGCCAAGATCCCCGGGTCAGGGCCGGGGAGCTGTTTTTT
TRBV3-1	TRBJ2-3	NA	many	CASSPGLASDTQYF	TGTGCCAGCAGCCCCGGACTGGCTTCGGATACGCAGTATTTT
TRBV24-1	TRBJ2-1	TRBD2	NA	CATSDNGLAGGGSYNEQFF	TGTGCCACCAGTGACAACGGACTAGCGGGAGGAGGGTCCTACAATGAGCAGTTCTTC
TRBV29-1	TRBJ2-7	NA	NA	CSVVERDEQYF	TGCAGCGTTGTAGAGCGCGACGAGCAGTACTTC
TRBV12-3/TRBV12-4	TRBJ2-1	NA	NA	CASSFRAAAGREQFF	TGTGCCAGCAGTTTCCGGGCCGCTGCCGGGCGGGAGCAGTTCTTC
TRBV7-2	TRBJ1-1	NA	many	CASSFGGRYTEAFF	TGTGCCAGCAGCTTTGGAGGACGGTACACTGAAGCTTTCTTT
TRBV7-2	TRBJ2-1	TRBD2	NA	CASSQPKGPTSFNEQFF	TGCGCCAGCAGCCAACCCAAAGGACCGACTAGCTTCAATGAGCAGTTCTTC
TRBV12-3/TRBV12-4	TRBJ2-1	NA	many	CASSLAPGRGGYYNEQFF	TGTGCCAGCAGTTTAGCCCCGGGAAGGGGGGGGTACTACAATGAGCAGTTCTTC
TRBV19	TRBJ2-3	NA	few	CASSSWTASTDTQYF	TGTGCCAGTAGTTCTTGGACTGCTAGCACAGATACGCAGTATTTT
TRBV11-2	TRBJ2-7	TRBD2	many	CASRAGGRRHEQYF	TGTGCCAGCAGAGCGGGAGGAAGAAGACACGAGCAGTACTTC
TRBV28	TRBJ2-3	NA	many	CASSARVSDTQYF	TGTGCCAGCAGTGCCAGGGTATCCGATACGCAGTATTTT
TRBV27	TRBJ1-3	NA	many	CASSSLRGPKHTIYF	TGTGCCAGCAGTTCCTTACGGGGCCCGAAGCACACCATATATTTT